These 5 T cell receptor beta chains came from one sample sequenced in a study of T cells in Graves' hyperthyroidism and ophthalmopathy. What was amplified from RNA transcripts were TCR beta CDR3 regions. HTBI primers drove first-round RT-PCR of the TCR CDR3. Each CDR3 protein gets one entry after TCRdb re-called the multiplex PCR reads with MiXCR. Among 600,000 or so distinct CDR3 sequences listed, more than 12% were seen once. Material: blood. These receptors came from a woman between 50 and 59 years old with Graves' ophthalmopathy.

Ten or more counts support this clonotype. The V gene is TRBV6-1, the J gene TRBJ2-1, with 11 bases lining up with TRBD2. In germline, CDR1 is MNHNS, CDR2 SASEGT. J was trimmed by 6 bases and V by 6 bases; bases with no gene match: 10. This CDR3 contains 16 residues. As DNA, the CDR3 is TGTGCCAGCAGATCCCCTTTAGCGGGAGGGTTCAATGAGCAGTTCTTC. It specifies CASRSPLAGGFNEQFF.

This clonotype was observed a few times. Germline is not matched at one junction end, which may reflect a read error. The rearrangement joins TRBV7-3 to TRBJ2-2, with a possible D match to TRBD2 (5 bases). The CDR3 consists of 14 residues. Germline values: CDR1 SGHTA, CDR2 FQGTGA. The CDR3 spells CASSLEPSTGELFF. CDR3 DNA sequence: TGTGCCAGCAGCTTAGAACCGAGCACCGGGGAGCTGTTCTTT.

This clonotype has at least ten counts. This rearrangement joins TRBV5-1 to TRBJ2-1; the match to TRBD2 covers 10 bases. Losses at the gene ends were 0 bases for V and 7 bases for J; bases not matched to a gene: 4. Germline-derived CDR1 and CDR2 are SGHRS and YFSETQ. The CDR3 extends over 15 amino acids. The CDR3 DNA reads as TGCGCCAGCAGCTTGGTCCTAGCGGGAGCGAATGAGCAGTTCTTC. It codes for CASSLVLAGANEQFF.

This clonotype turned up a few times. As DNA, the CDR3 is TGCGCCAGCAGGGGAGACGGAACTGAAGCTTTCTTT. It encodes CASRGDGTEAFF. V usage is TRBV4-3 and J usage is TRBJ1-1, with D uncertain. Trimming removed 6 bases at V and 5 bases at J, with 10 bases between. In germline, CDR1 is LGHNA, CDR2 YSLEER. The CDR3 length is 12 residues.

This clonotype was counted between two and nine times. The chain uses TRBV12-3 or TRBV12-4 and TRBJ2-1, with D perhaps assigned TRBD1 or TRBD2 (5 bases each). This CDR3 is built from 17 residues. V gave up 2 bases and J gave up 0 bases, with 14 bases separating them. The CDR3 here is CASSLSPGRISYNEQFF. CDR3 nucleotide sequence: TGTGCCAGCAGTTTAAGTCCGGGGCGAATCTCCTACAATGAGCAGTTCTTC.